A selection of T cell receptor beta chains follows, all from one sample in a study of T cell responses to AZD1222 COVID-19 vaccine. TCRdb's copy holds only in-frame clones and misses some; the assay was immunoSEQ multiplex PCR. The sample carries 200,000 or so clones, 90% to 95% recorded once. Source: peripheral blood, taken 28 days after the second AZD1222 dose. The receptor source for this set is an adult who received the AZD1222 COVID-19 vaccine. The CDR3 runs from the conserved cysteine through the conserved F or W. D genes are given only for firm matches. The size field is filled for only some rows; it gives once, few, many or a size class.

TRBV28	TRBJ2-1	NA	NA	CASSTSGEQFF	TGTGCCAGCAGTACTTCAGGGGAGCAGTTCTTC
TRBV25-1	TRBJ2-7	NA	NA	CASRRGVGSYEQYF	TGTGCCAGCAGGAGGGGGGTGGGCTCCTACGAGCAGTACTTC
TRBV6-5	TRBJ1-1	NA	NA	CASSFGRANTEAFF	TGTGCCAGCAGCTTCGGACGGGCGAACACTGAAGCTTTCTTT
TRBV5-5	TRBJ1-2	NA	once	CASSLLDRPAGYTF	TGTGCCAGCAGCCTTCTGGACCGCCCGGCGGGCTACACCTTC
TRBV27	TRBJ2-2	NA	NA	CASSLRGGTGELFF	TGTGCCAGCAGTTTAAGGGGAGGCACCGGGGAGCTGTTTTTT
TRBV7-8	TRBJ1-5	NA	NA	CASSLAGGQGGNQPQHF	TGTGCCAGCAGCTTAGCTGGGGGGCAGGGCGGCAATCAGCCCCAGCATTTT
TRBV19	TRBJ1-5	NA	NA	CASSIGSGDNQPQHF	TGTGCCAGTAGTATAGGGTCAGGGGACAATCAGCCCCAGCATTTT
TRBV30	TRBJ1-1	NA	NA	CAWSVGGREAFF	TGTGCCTGGAGTGTGGGTGGGAGAGAAGCTTTCTTT
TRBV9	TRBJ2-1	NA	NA	CASSVGIHVDNEQFF	TGTGCCAGCAGCGTAGGGATCCACGTTGACAATGAGCAGTTCTTC
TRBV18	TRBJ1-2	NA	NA	CASSPPVGPYGYTF	TGTGCCAGCTCACCACCAGTAGGTCCCTATGGCTACACCTTC
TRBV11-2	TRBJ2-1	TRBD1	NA	CASSLGMDRNNEQFF	TGTGCCAGCAGCTTAGGAATGGACAGGAACAATGAGCAGTTCTTC
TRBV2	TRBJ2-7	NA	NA	CASSEEYEQYF	TGTGCCAGCAGTGAAGAGTACGAGCAGTACTTC
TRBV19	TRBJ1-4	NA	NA	CASSMDGWNEKLFF	TGTGCCAGTAGTATGGACGGGTGGAATGAAAAACTGTTTTTT
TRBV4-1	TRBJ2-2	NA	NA	CASSQDSLFRDGDTGELFF	TGCGCCAGCAGCCAAGATTCGTTATTTCGTGACGGGGATACCGGGGAGCTGTTTTTT
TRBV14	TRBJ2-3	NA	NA	CASSQDQGGADTQYF	TGTGCCAGCAGCCAAGATCAGGGAGGAGCGGATACGCAGTATTTT
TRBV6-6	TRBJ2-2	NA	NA	CATGYNTGELFF	TGTGCCACGGGGTACAACACCGGGGAGCTGTTTTTT
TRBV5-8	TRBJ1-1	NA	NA	CASSLPGVNNNEAFF	TGTGCCAGCAGCCTCCCCGGGGTGAACAATAATGAAGCTTTCTTT
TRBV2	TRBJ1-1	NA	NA	CASSEAQGNTEAFF	TGTGCCAGCAGTGAGGCACAGGGGAACACTGAAGCTTTCTTT
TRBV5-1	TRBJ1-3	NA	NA	CASSLRDPGNTIYF	TGCGCCAGCAGCTTGAGGGATCCTGGAAACACCATATATTTT
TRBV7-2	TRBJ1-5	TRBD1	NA	CASSGGQGVQPQHF	TGTGCCAGCAGCGGAGGACAGGGGGTTCAGCCCCAGCATTTT